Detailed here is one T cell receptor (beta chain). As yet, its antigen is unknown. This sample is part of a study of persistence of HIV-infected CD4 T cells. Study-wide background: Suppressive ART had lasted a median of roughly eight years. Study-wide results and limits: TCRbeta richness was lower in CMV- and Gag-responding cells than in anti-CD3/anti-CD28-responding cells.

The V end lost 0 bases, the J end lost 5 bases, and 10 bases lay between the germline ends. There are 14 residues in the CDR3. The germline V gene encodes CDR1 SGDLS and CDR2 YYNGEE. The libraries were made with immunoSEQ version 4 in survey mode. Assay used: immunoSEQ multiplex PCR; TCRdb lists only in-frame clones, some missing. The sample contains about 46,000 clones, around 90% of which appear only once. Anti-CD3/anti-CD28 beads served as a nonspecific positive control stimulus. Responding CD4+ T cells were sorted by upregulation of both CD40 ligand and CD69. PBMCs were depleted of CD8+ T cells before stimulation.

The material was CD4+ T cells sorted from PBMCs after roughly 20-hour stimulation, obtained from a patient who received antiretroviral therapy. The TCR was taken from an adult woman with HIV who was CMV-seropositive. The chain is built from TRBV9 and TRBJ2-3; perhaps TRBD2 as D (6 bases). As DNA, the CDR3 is TGTGCCAGCAGCGTAGACGGGAGTGGAGATACGCAGTATTTT. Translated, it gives CASSVDGSGDTQYF.